This T cell receptor (beta chain) was retrieved from a study of shared clonotypes between healthy human individuals. A note on this clone: Its antigen is currently unknown.

In the original workflow: Owing to the provision of junction-only sequences devoid of quality scores by immunoSEQ, filtering differed. This table comes from immunoSEQ multiplex PCR, and its TCRdb copy is limited to in-frame clones, with some not included. The V and J calls and the clone size are those of that table, but D and trimming were determined from the DNA. The table lists 1,500,000 or so clones, approximately 98.5% of them singletons. This CDR3 contains 13 residues. Trimming cost V 6 bases and J 5 bases, with 11 bases left between them. Germline loops: CDR1 SGHAT, CDR2 FQNNGV. Findings of the study overall: The sharing of 4% to 5.5% of naive CD4 clonotypes was seen across a few donors. Sampling involved blood alone; tissue repertoires likely differ.

The sample comprised naive CD4+ T cells sorted from blood. This sample's subset: CD45RA+ positively selected. The chain recombines TRBV11-2 with TRBJ2-1; a weak D match, TRBD2 (5 bases). The TCR comes from a young man in good health. CDR3 in amino acids: CASRRTGDNEQFF. The CDR3 region has the DNA TGTGCCAGCAGACGGACCGGGGACAATGAGCAGTTCTTC.